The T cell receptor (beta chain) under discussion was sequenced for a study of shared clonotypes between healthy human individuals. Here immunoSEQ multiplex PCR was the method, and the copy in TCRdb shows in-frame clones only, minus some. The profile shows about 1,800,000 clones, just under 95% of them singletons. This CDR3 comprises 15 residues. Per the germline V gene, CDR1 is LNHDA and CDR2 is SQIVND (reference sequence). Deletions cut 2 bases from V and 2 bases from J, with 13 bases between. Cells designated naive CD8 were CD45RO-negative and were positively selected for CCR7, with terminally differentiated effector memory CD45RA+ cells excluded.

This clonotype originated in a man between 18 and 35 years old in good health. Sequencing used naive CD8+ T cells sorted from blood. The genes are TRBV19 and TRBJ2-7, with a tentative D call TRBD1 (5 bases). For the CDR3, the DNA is TGTGCCAGTAGTATATCCCAGGGAATTACCTACGAGCAGTACTTC. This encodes CASSISQGITYEQYF.